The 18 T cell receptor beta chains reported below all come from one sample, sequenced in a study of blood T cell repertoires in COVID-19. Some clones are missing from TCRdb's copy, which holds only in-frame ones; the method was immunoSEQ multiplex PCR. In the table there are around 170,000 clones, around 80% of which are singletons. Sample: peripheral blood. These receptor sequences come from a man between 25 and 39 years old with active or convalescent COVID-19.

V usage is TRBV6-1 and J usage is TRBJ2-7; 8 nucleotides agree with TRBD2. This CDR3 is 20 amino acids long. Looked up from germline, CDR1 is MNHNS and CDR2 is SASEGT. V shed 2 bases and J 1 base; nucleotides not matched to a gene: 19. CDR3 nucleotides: TGTGCCAGCAGTGAAAGGTTTTGGAGGACTAGCCTGACCGCGTCCTACGAGCAGTACTTC. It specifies CASSERFWRTSLTASYEQYF.

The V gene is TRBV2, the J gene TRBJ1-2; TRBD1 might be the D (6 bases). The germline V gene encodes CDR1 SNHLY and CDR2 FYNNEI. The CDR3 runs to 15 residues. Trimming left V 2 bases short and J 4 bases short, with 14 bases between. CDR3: CASSEPTTGVYGYTF. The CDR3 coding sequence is TGTGCCAGCAGTGAACCGACGACAGGAGTCTATGGCTACACCTTC.

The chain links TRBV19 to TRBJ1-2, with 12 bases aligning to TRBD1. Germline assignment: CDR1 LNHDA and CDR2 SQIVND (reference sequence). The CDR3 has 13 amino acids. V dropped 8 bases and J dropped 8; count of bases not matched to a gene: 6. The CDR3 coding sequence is TGTGCCAGTTCCCGGGACAGGGGGCGCGGCTACACCTTC. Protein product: CASSRDRGRGYTF. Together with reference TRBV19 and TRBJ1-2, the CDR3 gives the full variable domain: DGGITQSPKYLFRKEGQNVTLSCEQNLNHDAMYWYRQDPGQGLRLIYYSQIVNDFQKGDIAEGYSVSREKKESFPLTVTSAQKNPTAFYLCASSRDRGRGYTFGSGTRLTVV.

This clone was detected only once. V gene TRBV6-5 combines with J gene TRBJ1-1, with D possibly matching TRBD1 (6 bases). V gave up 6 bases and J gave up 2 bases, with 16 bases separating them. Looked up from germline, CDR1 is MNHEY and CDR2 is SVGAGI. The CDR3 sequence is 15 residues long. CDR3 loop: CASSPGGGINTEAFF. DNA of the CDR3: TGTGCCAGCAGCCCGGGGGGCGGGATAAACACTGAAGCTTTCTTT.

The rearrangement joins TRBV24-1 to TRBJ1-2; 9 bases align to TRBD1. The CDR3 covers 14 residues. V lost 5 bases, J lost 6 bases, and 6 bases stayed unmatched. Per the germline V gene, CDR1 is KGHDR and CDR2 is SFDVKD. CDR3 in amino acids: CATSGRQGEHGYTF. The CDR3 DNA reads TGTGCCACCAGTGGTCGACAGGGGGAACATGGCTACACCTTC.

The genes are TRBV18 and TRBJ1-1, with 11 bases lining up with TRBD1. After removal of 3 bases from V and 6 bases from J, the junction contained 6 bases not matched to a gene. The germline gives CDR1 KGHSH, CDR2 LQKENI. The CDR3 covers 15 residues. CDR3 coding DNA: TGTGCCAGCTCACCGACGGGACAGGGGGGTTCTGAAGCTTTCTTT. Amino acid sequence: CASSPTGQGGSEAFF.

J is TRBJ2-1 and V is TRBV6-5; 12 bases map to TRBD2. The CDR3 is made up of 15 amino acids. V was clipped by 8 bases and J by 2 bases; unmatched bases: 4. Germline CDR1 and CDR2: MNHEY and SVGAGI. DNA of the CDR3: TGTGCCAGCTCACTAGCGGGAGGAACCTACAATGAGCAGTTCTTC. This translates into CASSLAGGTYNEQFF.

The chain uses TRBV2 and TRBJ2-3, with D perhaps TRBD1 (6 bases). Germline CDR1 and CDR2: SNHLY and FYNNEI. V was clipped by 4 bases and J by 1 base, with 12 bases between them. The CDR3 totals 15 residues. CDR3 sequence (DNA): TGTGCCAGCAGTGTTCGCAGGGGCGGCACAGATACGCAGTATTTT. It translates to CASSVRRGGTDTQYF.

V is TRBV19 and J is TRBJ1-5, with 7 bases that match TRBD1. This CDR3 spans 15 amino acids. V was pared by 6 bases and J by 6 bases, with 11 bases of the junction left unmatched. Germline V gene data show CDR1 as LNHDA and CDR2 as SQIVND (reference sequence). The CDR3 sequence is CASRPTGDSPQPQHF. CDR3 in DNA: TGTGCCAGTAGGCCTACAGGGGATAGCCCTCAGCCCCAGCATTTT.

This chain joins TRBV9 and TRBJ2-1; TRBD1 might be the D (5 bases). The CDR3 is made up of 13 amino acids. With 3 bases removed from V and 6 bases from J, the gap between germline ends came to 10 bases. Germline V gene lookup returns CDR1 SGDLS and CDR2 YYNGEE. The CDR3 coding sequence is TGTGCCAGCAGCGAGGCAGGGTCCAATGAGCAGTTCTTC. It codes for CASSEAGSNEQFF. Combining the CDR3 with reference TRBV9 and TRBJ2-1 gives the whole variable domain DSGVTQTPKHLITATGQRVTLRCSPRSGDLSVYWYQQSLDQGLQFLIQYYNGEERAKGNILERFSAQQFPDLHSELNLSSLELGDSALYFCASSEAGSNEQFFGPGTRLTVL.

This CDR3 is CASSAIAGGPGSYNEQFF. The CDR3 region has the DNA TGTGCCAGCAGTGCTATAGCGGGGGGGCCGGGCTCCTACAATGAGCAGTTCTTC. The gene calls are TRBV6-1 and TRBJ2-1; 11 bases are a match to TRBD2. Unmatched junction bases numbered 8, after V lost 4 bases and J lost 0 bases. This CDR3 comprises 18 residues. Per germline, CDR1 MNHNS and CDR2 SASEGT.

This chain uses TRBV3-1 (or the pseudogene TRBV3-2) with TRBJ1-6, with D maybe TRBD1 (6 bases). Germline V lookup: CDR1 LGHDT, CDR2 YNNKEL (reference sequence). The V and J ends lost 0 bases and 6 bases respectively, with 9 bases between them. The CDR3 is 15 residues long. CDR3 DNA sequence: TGTGCCAGCAGCCAAGAGTGGACAGCTAATTCACCCCTCCACTTT. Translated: CASSQEWTANSPLHF.

CDR3 protein: CASSYTGPSSGNTIYF. CDR3 DNA: TGTGCCAGCAGTTACACAGGACCCAGCTCTGGAAACACCATATATTTT. The rearrangement joins TRBV6-2 or TRBV6-3 to TRBJ1-3, with a tentative D call TRBD1 (5 bases). The V gene's germline CDR1 is MNHEY and CDR2 SVGEGT. The CDR3 contains 16 residues. V lost 2 bases to trimming and J lost 0 bases, with 11 bases between them.

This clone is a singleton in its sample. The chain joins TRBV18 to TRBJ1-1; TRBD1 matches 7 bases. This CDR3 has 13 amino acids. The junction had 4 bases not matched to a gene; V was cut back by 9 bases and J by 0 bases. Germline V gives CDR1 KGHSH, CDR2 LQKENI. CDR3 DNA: TGTGCCAGTCAACAGGGGATGAACACTGAAGCTTTCTTT. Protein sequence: CASQQGMNTEAFF.

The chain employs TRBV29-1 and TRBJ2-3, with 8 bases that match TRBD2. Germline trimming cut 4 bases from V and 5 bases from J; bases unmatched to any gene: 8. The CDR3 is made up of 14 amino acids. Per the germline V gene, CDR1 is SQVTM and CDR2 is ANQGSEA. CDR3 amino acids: CSVARGGIQDTQYF. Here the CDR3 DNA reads TGCAGCGTTGCTCGGGGGGGAATACAAGATACGCAGTATTTT.

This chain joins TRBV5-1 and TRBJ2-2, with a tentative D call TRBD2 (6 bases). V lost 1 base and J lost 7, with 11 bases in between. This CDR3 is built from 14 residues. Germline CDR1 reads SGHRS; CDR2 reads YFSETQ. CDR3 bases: TGCGCCAGCAGCTTGCCGGACGGGGGCGGGGAGCTGTTTTTT. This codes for CASSLPDGGGELFF.

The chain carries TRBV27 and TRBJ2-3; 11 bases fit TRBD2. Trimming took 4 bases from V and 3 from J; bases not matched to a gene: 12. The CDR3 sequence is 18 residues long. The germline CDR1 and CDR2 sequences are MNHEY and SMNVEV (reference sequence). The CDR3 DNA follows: TGTGCCAGCAGTTCCCCCCGGGCTAGCGGGGGGCCTACAGATACGCAGTATTTT. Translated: CASSSPRASGGPTDTQYF.

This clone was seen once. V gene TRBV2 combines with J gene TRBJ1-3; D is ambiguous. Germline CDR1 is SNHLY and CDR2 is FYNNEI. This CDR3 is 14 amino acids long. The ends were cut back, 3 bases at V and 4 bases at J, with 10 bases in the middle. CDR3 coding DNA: TGTGCCAGCAGTGATCTGGCAGGAGGAAACACCATATATTTT. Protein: CASSDLAGGNTIYF.